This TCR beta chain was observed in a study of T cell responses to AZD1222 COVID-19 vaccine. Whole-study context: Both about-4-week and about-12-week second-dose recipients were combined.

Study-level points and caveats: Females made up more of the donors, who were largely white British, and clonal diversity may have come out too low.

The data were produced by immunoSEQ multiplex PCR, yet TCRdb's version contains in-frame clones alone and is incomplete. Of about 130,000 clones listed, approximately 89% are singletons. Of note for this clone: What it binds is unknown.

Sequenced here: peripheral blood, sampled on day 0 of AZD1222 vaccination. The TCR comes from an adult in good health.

The CDR3 here is CASSPSGTRDEQFF. In DNA, the CDR3 is TGTGCCAGCAGCCCAAGTGGCACAAGGGATGAGCAGTTCTTC. The chain is built from TRBV11-3 and TRBJ2-1; D is unresolved. Trimming removed 5 bases at V and 8 bases at J, with 16 bases between. CDR3 length equals 14 residues. Per germline, CDR1 SGHNT and CDR2 YENEEA.